This T cell receptor beta chain was documented in a study of Graves' ophthalmopathy and Graves' hyperthyroidism. This clonotype was seen repeatedly, ten times or more. The TCR beta CDR3 regions underwent amplification from RNA transcripts. HTBI-primed RT-PCR formed the first round, and a multiplex PCR formed the second. TCRdb fed the multiplex PCR reads into MiXCR, producing one record per CDR3 protein. The sample includes 900,000 to 1,200,000 distinct CDR3 sequences, about two fifths of them seen just once. The CDR3 is made up of 15 amino acids. V was trimmed by 7 bases and J by 1 base, leaving 17 bases between them. The germline V gene has CDR1 SNHLY and CDR2 FYNNEI.

This chain joins TRBV2 and TRBJ2-7; tentatively, D is TRBD2 (5 bases). The material sequenced was peripheral blood or thyroid tissue (not recorded which). This receptor was taken from an adult man with Graves' hyperthyroidism. CDR3 nucleotide sequence: TGTGCCAGCAAAGAGGGCACTCTCCGTTCCTACGAGCAGTACTTC. Translating gives CASKEGTLRSYEQYF.